This T cell receptor beta chain was retrieved from a study of CD8+CD57+ T cells in acquired aplastic anemia. Study information: Sorted CD4+ and CD8+ cells gave a mean 3.2 ug DNA, range 0.2 to 27.4 ug. Whole-study findings and limits: About 28 sequences, all CD8+ CDR3, were shared between patients and controls.

The authors sequenced patients whose flow cytometry had shown CD8+CD57+ cell expansion. When blood sampling took place, the patients had received no therapy. Worth noting for this clonotype: The antigen remains undetermined.

Genomic DNA provided the template from which TCR beta VDJ and CDR3 profiles were obtained. Each CDR3 protein gets one entry after TCRdb re-called the reads with MiXCR. This sample has 150,000 to 200,000 distinct CDR3 sequences, with 40% to 50% found just once. Per germline, CDR1 DFQATT and CDR2 SNEGSKA (reference sequence). The CDR3 contains 13 residues. Between the trimmed V and J ends, which lost 6 bases and 1 base, there was a span of 12 bases. Specimen: sorted CD4+, CD8+, or CD8+CD57+ T cells (not recorded which) from PBMCs. V gene TRBV20-1 combines with J gene TRBJ1-1, with D possibly TRBD1 on 5 matching bases. The receptor was derived from a human donor with aplastic anemia. This CDR3 reads CSASTGANTEAFF. CDR3 DNA: TGCAGTGCCTCCACAGGAGCGAACACTGAAGCTTTCTTT.